This T cell receptor beta chain was sequenced during a study of T cell responses to AZD1222 COVID-19 vaccine. This CDR3 has 14 amino acids. With 6 bases removed from V and 4 bases from J, the gap between germline ends came to 15 bases. The V gene's germline CDR1 is SNHLY and CDR2 FYNNEI. General study points: Regions left unmutated in variants are reportedly the target of nearly half of spike-specific TCRs. Across spike, vaccine-associated CD4 TCRs were found, dominant at 160-218 and 743-854. AZD1222 recipients seropositive at baseline numbered only 6 or 7.

Worth noting for this clone: Its antigen remains unidentified.

TCRdb keeps only in-frame clones here, not all; method: immunoSEQ multiplex PCR. This table has about 150,000 clones, approximately 86% appearing once. This clonotype was sampled from an adult who had recovered from COVID-19. This chain uses TRBV2 with TRBJ1-1; D is ambiguous. The sequencing used peripheral blood, collected after recovery from COVID-19. CDR3 amino acids: CASRAGRSGTEAFF. CDR3 coding DNA: TGTGCCAGCAGGGCTGGGCGCTCCGGCACTGAAGCTTTCTTT.